Presented here are 15 T cell receptor beta chains from one specimen sequenced in a study of T cell changes during pregnancy in multiple sclerosis. Measured with immunoSEQ multiplex PCR; TCRdb has only the in-frame clones, and not every one. This table has 81,000 or so clones, around 90% appearing once. Sequencing was performed on PBMCs, taken in the first trimester of pregnancy. These receptors were taken from a female donor in good health, serving as a control in a pregnancy study. Some clones in this sample may be carry-over from other donors' samples.

The chain combines TRBV5-8 with TRBJ2-5; 10 bases are shared with TRBD2. CDR3 size: 17 residues. V trimming: 0 bases; J trimming: 3 bases; junction bases outside the gene matches: 8. Germline loops: CDR1 SGHTS, CDR2 YDEGEE. CDR3 nucleotides: TGTGCCAGCAGCTTGGCCCCGGGACTAGCGATAGAAGAGACCCAGTACTTC. It specifies CASSLAPGLAIEETQYF.

This clone was recorded once. The V and J genes are TRBV28 and TRBJ1-5; tentatively, D is TRBD1 (6 bases). Per the germline V gene, CDR1 is MDHEN and CDR2 is SYDVKM. The CDR3 consists of 15 residues. The ends were cut back, 5 bases at V and 9 bases at J, with 20 bases in the middle. The CDR3 loop reads CASSPPPPTTGPQHF. The CDR3 DNA follows: TGTGCCAGCAGTCCCCCTCCCCCGACGACAGGGCCCCAGCATTTT.

The J gene is TRBJ1-1, the V gene TRBV19; 9 nucleotides line up with TRBD1. After removal of 9 bases from V and 4 bases from J, the junction contained 9 bases not matched to a gene. CDR3 length: 14 residues. Germline CDR1 is LNHDA and CDR2 is SQIVND (reference sequence). The CDR3 region has the DNA TGTGCCAGCGCCACGGGACAGGGTTCCACTGAAGCTTTCTTT. Translating gives CASATGQGSTEAFF. Combining the CDR3 with reference TRBV19 and TRBJ1-1 gives the whole variable domain DGGITQSPKYLFRKEGQNVTLSCEQNLNHDAMYWYRQDPGQGLRLIYYSQIVNDFQKGDIAEGYSVSREKKESFPLTVTSAQKNPTAFYLCASATGQGSTEAFFGQGTRLTVV.

In its sample, this clone was seen once. The genes are TRBV6-1 and TRBJ2-2, with TRBD2 matching 7 bases. This CDR3 comprises 18 residues. Trimming at V came to 2 bases and at J to 0 bases, leaving 9 bases not matched to a gene. From germline, CDR1 is MNHNS and CDR2 SASEGT. CDR3 DNA: TGTGCCAGCAGTGAACCCGGGGGGATCCGAACGAACACCGGGGAGCTGTTTTTT. Its translation: CASSEPGGIRTNTGELFF.

V gene TRBV7-9 combines with J gene TRBJ1-2; maybe TRBD1 (6 bases). This CDR3 has 14 residues. Trimming left V 2 bases short and J 8 bases short, with 15 bases between. CDR1 SEHNR and CDR2 FQNEAQ come from the germline V gene (reference sequence). The CDR3 spells CASSLPRTASGYTF. CDR3 DNA sequence: TGTGCCAGCAGCTTACCTAGGACAGCCTCAGGCTACACCTTC.

The chain uses TRBV28 and TRBJ1-5; a weak D match, TRBD1 (6 bases). This CDR3 contains 14 residues. Germline CDR1 and CDR2: MDHEN and SYDVKM. V gave up 7 bases and J gave up 3 bases, with 13 bases separating them. The CDR3 spells CASMGGGDNQPQHF. CDR3 DNA sequence: TGTGCCAGCATGGGGGGGGGCGACAATCAGCCCCAGCATTTT.

CDR3 sequence: CASSYREVDQPQHF. The CDR3 bases are TGTGCCAGCAGTTATAGGGAGGTGGATCAGCCCCAGCATTTT. This sequence joins TRBV6-5 and TRBJ1-5; D call uncertain. Germline loops: CDR1 MNHEY, CDR2 SVGAGI. The CDR3 spans 14 residues. V lost 3 bases and J lost 5, with 11 bases in between.

The chain carries TRBV6-5 and TRBJ2-7, with 7 bases aligning to TRBD2. Losses at the gene ends were 5 bases for V and 4 bases for J; bases not matched to a gene: 8. This CDR3 has 14 amino acids. The germline V gene encodes CDR1 MNHEY and CDR2 SVGAGI. The CDR3 spells CASSPSGGFYEQYF. The CDR3 nucleotides are TGTGCCAGCAGTCCATCGGGAGGATTTTACGAGCAGTACTTC.

CDR3 DNA sequence: TGTGCCATCAGGGGGCCTATGAACACTGAAGCTTTCTTT. The encoded protein is CAIRGPMNTEAFF. This rearrangement joins TRBV10-3 to TRBJ1-1; D might be TRBD1 (5 bases). CDR3 length equals 13 residues. V dropped 6 bases and J dropped 0 bases, with 8 bases sitting between them. Germline assignment: CDR1 ENHRY and CDR2 SYGVKD.

The rearrangement uses TRBV28 and TRBJ2-7; TRBD1 matches at 10 bases. The CDR3 contains 13 residues. The V segment lost 2 bases and the J segment 5 bases; nucleotides outside the gene matches: 0. The germline gives CDR1 MDHEN, CDR2 SYDVKM. The CDR3 protein is CASSLGQGDEQYF. The CDR3 DNA reads as TGTGCCAGCAGTTTAGGACAGGGGGACGAGCAGTACTTC.

V is TRBV6-5 and J is TRBJ2-1; a weak D match, TRBD1 (6 bases). Germline V gene data show CDR1 as MNHEY and CDR2 as SVGAGI. V was shortened by 2 bases and J by 10 bases, with 15 bases between the two germline ends. The CDR3 is 14 residues long. In nucleotides, the CDR3 is TGTGCCAGCAGTTACCAAATCGTCGGGACAGAGCAGTTCTTC. This translates into CASSYQIVGTEQFF.

The gene calls are TRBV11-2 and TRBJ2-7, with D uncertain. Germline V CDR1 and CDR2: SGHAT, FQNNGV. The germline V and J ends were trimmed by 5 bases and 2 bases, with 10 bases remaining between them. The CDR3 contains 13 residues. The CDR3 coding sequence is TGTGCCAGCAGCCCGAGGCAACCCTACGAGCAGTACTTC. This encodes CASSPRQPYEQYF.

The V and J genes are TRBV5-1 and TRBJ2-1, with D unclear. The V gene's germline CDR1 is SGHRS and CDR2 YFSETQ. CDR3 size: 15 residues. Trimming took off 1 base at V and 7 bases at J, with 15 bases between the two ends. The CDR3 sequence is CASSLLSLSRNEQFF. The CDR3 nucleotides read TGCGCCAGCAGCTTGTTGAGTCTCTCTAGGAATGAGCAGTTCTTC.

The CDR3 region has the DNA TGTGCCAGCAGCCTCCACTTCCGACTAGCGGGGGGGAAATACTACGAGCAGTACTTC. The encoded protein is CASSLHFRLAGGKYYEQYF. This chain joins TRBV7-6 and TRBJ2-7; 14 bases are a match to TRBD2. The CDR3 totals 19 residues. Germline assignment: CDR1 SGHVS and CDR2 FNYEAQ. The V segment lost 5 bases and the J segment 3 bases; nucleotides outside the gene matches: 15.

V usage is TRBV27 and J usage is TRBJ2-3; D is perhaps TRBD2 (6 bases). Trimming left V 4 bases short and J 4 bases short, with 6 bases between. The CDR3 contains 12 residues. Looked up from germline, CDR1 is MNHEY and CDR2 is SMNVEV (reference sequence). The CDR3: CASSWGADTQYF. CDR3 nucleotide sequence: TGTGCCAGCAGTTGGGGGGCAGATACGCAGTATTTT.